These 19 T cell receptor beta chains share one sample of origin, sequenced in a study of T cells in women clearing cervical HPV infection. TCRdb's table, derived via immunoSEQ multiplex PCR, lists solely in-frame clones and lacks some. This sample's clone table lists about 30,000 clones. The specimen sequenced was blood buffy coat. These receptors originate from a woman between 18 and 70 years old with a cervical HPV16 infection that either progressed to CIN3+ or cleared (not recorded which).

Comment on this clone: The CDR3 is cut off 3 residues early in the read; its end comes from the germline J gene. V is TRBV7-2 and J is TRBJ2-7; 11 nucleotides match TRBD2. Germline CDR1 and CDR2: SGHTA and FQGNSA. This CDR3 comprises 15 residues. J was trimmed by 4 bases and V by 10 bases; bases with no gene match: 12. The part of the CDR3 DNA that was read is TGTGCCACCGCTCCCGGGACTAGCGGAACGTACGAG. Amino acids: CATAPGTSGTYE. The whole CDR3 reads CATAPGTSGTYEQYF. The full variable domain, completed using reference TRBV7-2 and TRBJ2-7, is GAGVSQSPSNKVTEKGKDVELRCDPISGHTALYWYRQSLGQGLEFLIYFQGNSAPDKSGLPSDRFSAERTGGSVSTLTIQRTQQEDSAVYLCATAPGTSGTYEQYFGPGTRLTVT.

Comments on this clone: Sequencing ends 3 residues short of the CDR3 end; the germline J gene provides the rest. This chain joins TRBV20-1 and TRBJ1-1, with a possible D match to TRBD1 (5 bases). Germline assignment: CDR1 DFQATT and CDR2 SNEGSKA (reference sequence). The CDR3 is 15 residues long. Trimming took 0 bases from V and 5 from J, leaving 16 bases between them. The part of the CDR3 DNA that was read is TGCAGTGCTAGAGATCGTAGGGGAGTGGGGACTGAA. As protein: CSARDRRGVGTE. The full-length CDR3 reads as CSARDRRGVGTEAFF.

CDR3 loop: CASSTESTDTQYF. Partial CDR3 DNA: TGTGCCAGTAGCACAGAAAGTACAGATACG. The chain carries TRBV19 and TRBJ2-3; D is uncertain. Sequencing ends 3 residues short of the CDR3 end; the germline J gene provides the rest. Germline CDR1 is LNHDA and CDR2 is SQIVND (reference sequence). V was shortened by 6 bases and J by 3 bases, with 10 bases between the two germline ends. The CDR3 is made up of 13 amino acids.

In regard to this clone: The CDR3 end is not reached by the read, which stops 3 residues before it; the germline J gene fills it in. This chain links TRBV29-1 with TRBJ1-4, with D maybe TRBD1 (6 bases). The length of the CDR3 is 13 residues. The V and J ends lost 7 bases and 4 bases respectively, with 13 bases between them. Germline V gives CDR1 SQVTM, CDR2 ANQGSEA. Incomplete CDR3 DNA: TGCAGCGCCGAGGACAGTCTTAATGAAAAA. Amino acid sequence: CSAEDSLNEK. The CDR3 reads in full as CSAEDSLNEKLFF.

On this clone itself: The DNA ends 3 residues before the CDR3 does, and the rest of the CDR3 is filled in from the germline J gene. The chain is built from TRBV7-2 and TRBJ1-5; 7 nucleotides agree with TRBD1. The CDR3 extends over 14 amino acids. Germline trimming cut 4 bases from V and 9 bases from J; bases unmatched to any gene: 9. Per germline, CDR1 SGHTA and CDR2 FQGNSA. Partial CDR3 DNA: TGTGCCAGCAGCTCCCGGCAGGGGGGATTGCCC. Protein: CASSSRQGGLP. The full CDR3 sequence reads CASSSRQGGLPQHF.

About this clone itself: Other nucleotide sequences in the sample specify the same CDR3. CDR3 sequence: CSARGRGGSTDTQYF. The CDR3 DNA, read in part, is TGCAGTGCTAGAGGTCGGGGGGGCTCGACAGATACG. The rearrangement uses TRBV20-1 and TRBJ2-3, with TRBD2 matching over 8 bases. Read sequence stops 3 residues before the CDR3 end, and the germline J gene provides the missing end. The junction had 6 bases not matched to a gene; V was cut back by 1 base and J by 3 bases. CDR1 DFQATT and CDR2 SNEGSKA come from the germline V gene (reference sequence). The CDR3 loop spans 15 amino acids.

The CDR3 reads CASSFSVGQPQHF. The sequenced part of the CDR3 DNA is TGTGCCAGCAGCTTTAGTGTCGGGCAGCCC. V usage is TRBV7-2 and J usage is TRBJ1-5; D not resolved. The sequence runs out 3 residues before the end of the CDR3; the remainder is reconstructed from the germline J gene. Trimming took 3 bases from V and 7 from J, leaving 10 bases between them. Germline values: CDR1 SGHTA, CDR2 FQGNSA. The CDR3 is 13 residues long.

With respect to this clone: The read comes to an end 3 residues before the CDR3 does, leaving the germline J gene to fill in the end. The V gene is TRBV7-2, the J gene TRBJ2-7; D gene unclear. The germline V and J ends were trimmed by 5 bases and 4 bases, with 6 bases remaining between them. Germline V gene lookup returns CDR1 SGHTA and CDR2 FQGNSA. This CDR3 spans 11 amino acids. The sequenced CDR3 bases are TGTGCCAGCAGCCCGAGGTACGAG. It specifies CASSPRYE. The full CDR3 sequence reads CASSPRYEQYF.

About this clone itself: The read halts 3 residues ahead of the CDR3 end, with the missing end drawn from the germline J gene. The chain joins TRBV5-1 to TRBJ2-7; the match to TRBD1 covers 8 bases. Looked up from germline, CDR1 is SGHRS and CDR2 is YFSETQ. The J segment lost 0 bases and the V segment lost 0 bases, leaving 5 bases of the junction unmatched. The CDR3 totals 16 residues. The covered CDR3 bases are TGCGCCAGCAGCTTGGGGCGGACAGGGTCCTCCTACGAG. Its protein product is CASSLGRTGSSYE. The entire CDR3 protein reads CASSLGRTGSSYEQYF.

The CDR3 loop reads CASSSGQGGAEAFF. Partial CDR3 DNA: TGTGCCAGCAGCTCAGGGCAGGGAGGCGCTGAA. The V and J genes are TRBV7-2 and TRBJ1-1, with a possible D match to TRBD1 (5 bases). The observed sequence ends 3 residues before the CDR3 terminus, with the missing tail filled in from the germline J gene. This CDR3 is 14 amino acids long. Trimming stripped 4 bases from V and 6 bases from J, with 15 bases between. Germline CDR1 and CDR2: SGHTA and FQGNSA.

With respect to this clone: The observed sequence ends 3 residues before the CDR3 terminus, with the missing tail filled in from the germline J gene. The rearrangement joins TRBV5-1 to TRBJ1-3, with TRBD1 as a possible D gene (5 bases). Between the trimmed V and J ends, which lost 0 bases and 2 bases, there was a span of 9 bases. CDR3 length: 15 residues. Germline lookup yields CDR1 SGHRS and CDR2 YFSETQ. The CDR3 DNA, read in part, is TGCGCCAGCAGCTTGGAGGCAGGGACTGGAAACACC. Translation gives CASSLEAGTGNT. The whole CDR3 region reads CASSLEAGTGNTIYF. The variable domain in full, completed from reference TRBV5-1 and TRBJ1-3, reads KAGVTQTPRYLIKTRGQQVTLSCSPISGHRSVSWYQQTPGQGLQFLFEYFSETQRNKGNFPGRFSGRQFSNSRSEMNVSTLELGDSALYLCASSLEAGTGNTIYFGEGSWLTVV.

Comments on this clone: The CDR3 goes on 3 residues after the read ends, and that part is filled in from the germline J gene. The gene calls are TRBV20-1 and TRBJ2-7; 8 bases are shared with TRBD1. CDR1 is DFQATT and CDR2 is SNEGSKA in the germline V gene (reference sequence). The junction had 9 bases not matched to a gene; V was cut back by 2 bases and J by 3 bases. The CDR3 covers 15 residues. Incomplete CDR3 DNA: TGCAGTGCTAGACCACGGACAGGGCGAGGCTACGAG. This sequence encodes CSARPRTGRGYE. The entire CDR3 is CSARPRTGRGYEQYF.

Concerning this clone itself: The read ends 3 residues before the CDR3 terminus; that terminus is restored from the germline J gene. The chain has TRBV5-8 and TRBJ2-7; possible D gene TRBD1, 5 bases. In germline, CDR1 is SGHTS, CDR2 YDEGEE. This CDR3 comprises 13 residues. V lost 1 base and J 5 bases, leaving 10 bases between the germline ends. CDR3 DNA (partial): TGTGCCAGCAGCTTGACCAGGGCGAACGAG. It translates to CASSLTRANE. The CDR3 in its entirety is CASSLTRANEQYF.

With regard to this clone: The missing CDR3 end, 3 residues past where the read stops, is filled in from the germline J gene. The chain joins TRBV7-2 to TRBJ1-5; unclear D gene. The germline CDR1 and CDR2 sequences are SGHTA and FQGNSA. CDR3 length equals 14 residues. The ends were cut back, 3 bases at V and 6 bases at J, with 12 bases in the middle. The DNA read from the CDR3 is TGTGCCAGCAGCTTTTTTGGTGTCGGTCAGCCC. Residues: CASSFFGVGQP. The CDR3 reads in full as CASSFFGVGQPQHF.

Worth noting for this clone: The read is 3 residues too short to cover the CDR3 end, so that end is filled in from the germline J gene. The chain uses TRBV7-9 and TRBJ1-2, with D maybe TRBD1 (6 bases). The CDR3 length is 13 residues. Germline lookup yields CDR1 SEHNR and CDR2 FQNEAQ (reference sequence). The DNA read from the CDR3 is TGTGCCAGCAGCTTGGGCTCCCAGGGGACC. Amino acids: CASSLGSQGT. The full CDR3 reads CASSLGSQGTYTF.

With respect to this clone: The read falls 3 residues short of the CDR3 end, and the missing part is taken from the germline J gene. The chain recombines TRBV20-1 with TRBJ1-2; 12 nucleotides line up with TRBD1. This CDR3 contains 13 residues. Germline V gene data show CDR1 as DFQATT and CDR2 as SNEGSKA (reference sequence). The DNA read from the CDR3 is TGCAGTGCTCCGGGACAGGGGGCGTTGGGC. This gives the protein CSAPGQGALG. The full CDR3 sequence reads CSAPGQGALGYTF.

For this clone: The read ends 3 residues shy of where the CDR3 ends; the end is completed using the germline J gene. The genes are TRBV4-2 and TRBJ2-3; either TRBD1 or TRBD2 may supply D (6 bases each). Germline V lookup: CDR1 LGHNA, CDR2 YNFKEQ. The CDR3 is made up of 17 amino acids. V was trimmed by 1 base and J by 1 base, leaving 15 bases between them. The part of the CDR3 DNA that was read is TGTGCCAGCAGCCAAGGAGTGGAGGGGGACGGCACAGATACG. Encoded protein: CASSQGVEGDGTDT. The entire CDR3 is CASSQGVEGDGTDTQYF.

A note on this clone: The read terminates 3 residues before the CDR3 end, so the remaining end is supplied by the germline J gene. The V gene is TRBV19, the J gene TRBJ2-1; D is possibly TRBD1 (8 bases). The CDR3 runs 16 residues. The V and J ends lost 3 bases and 6 bases respectively, with 18 bases between them. From germline, CDR1 is LNHDA and CDR2 SQIVND (reference sequence). The CDR3: CASSMRVQGGPNEQFF. The part of the CDR3 DNA that was read is TGTGCCAGTAGTATGAGGGTACAGGGGGGGCCCAATGAG.

Of note for this clone: The CDR3 is cut off 3 residues early in the read; its end comes from the germline J gene. This chain links TRBV7-9 with TRBJ2-1, with 7 bases that match TRBD2. CDR1 SEHNR and CDR2 FQNEAQ come from the germline V gene (reference sequence). V was pared by 7 bases and J by 8 bases, with 5 bases of the junction left unmatched. This CDR3 spans 12 amino acids. CDR3 residues: CASNPGGYEQFF. The DNA read from the CDR3 is TGTGCCAGCAACCCGGGGGGTTATGAG.